These 16 T cell receptor beta chains were sequenced from one sample in a study of cytomegalovirus exposure and HLA in healthy donors. PCR amplification relied on 60 Vbeta primers (plus 13 Jbeta primers). Data came from immunoSEQ multiplex PCR; TCRdb stores just in-frame clones and leaves some out. This table holds 160,000 or so clones, roughly 84% found once. The sample taken for sequencing was PBMCs. The receptors come from a man aged 18 to 30 in good health and CMV-seronegative.

This clone turned up a few times. The chain recombines TRBV19 with TRBJ2-7, with a possible D match to TRBD1 (6 bases). CDR1 and CDR2 (germline): LNHDA, SQIVND (reference sequence). This CDR3 is 15 amino acids long. V was trimmed by 3 bases and J by 2 bases, leaving 14 bases between them. The CDR3 nucleotides are TGTGCCAGTAGTATTCTGACAGGACCTACCTACGAGCAGTACTTC. Its translation: CASSILTGPTYEQYF.

This chain connects TRBV11-2 to TRBJ1-1, with D uncertain. The V gene's germline CDR1 is SGHAT and CDR2 FQNNGV. The CDR3 totals 14 residues. V lost 1 base to trimming and J lost 2 bases, with 8 bases between them. CDR3 bases: TGTGCCAGCAGCTTAGGACGGAGAAACACTGAAGCTTTCTTT. Amino acids: CASSLGRRNTEAFF. Supplemented by reference TRBV11-2 and TRBJ1-1, the full variable domain reads EAGVAQSPRYKIIEKRQSVAFWCNPISGHATLYWYQQILGQGPKLLIQFQNNGVVDDSQLPKDRFSAERLKGVDSTLKIQPAKLEDSAVYLCASSLGRRNTEAFFGQGTRLTVV.

This CDR3 reads CASSLGQGLEKLFF. CDR3 bases: TGTGCCAGCAGCTTGGGACAGGGTCTGGAAAAACTGTTTTTT. The rearrangement links TRBV5-6 to TRBJ1-4; 7 bases agree with TRBD1. Germline V gene lookup returns CDR1 SGHDT and CDR2 YYEEEE. CDR3 length: 14 residues. The trim removed 0 bases at V and 8 bases at J, leaving 4 bases unmatched.

The rearrangement uses TRBV5-6 and TRBJ2-3, with 9 nucleotides matching TRBD2. The CDR3 loop spans 16 amino acids. Unmatched junction bases numbered 8, after V lost 2 bases and J lost 4 bases. Germline V gene sequence: CDR1 SGHDT, CDR2 YYEEEE. This CDR3 reads CASSLYGGGASDTQYF. The CDR3 DNA reads as TGTGCCAGCAGCTTATATGGCGGGGGGGCGTCAGATACGCAGTATTTT.

The V gene is TRBV27, the J gene TRBJ2-7; D remains unclear. Germline V gene sequence: CDR1 MNHEY, CDR2 SMNVEV (reference sequence). The CDR3 runs to 14 residues. Between the trimmed V and J ends, which lost 7 bases and 0 bases, there was a span of 13 bases. The CDR3 region has the DNA TGTGCCAGCACCCGAAGAGGTACCTCCTACGAGCAGTACTTC. Its protein product is CASTRRGTSYEQYF.

V is TRBV28 and J is TRBJ2-3; TRBD2 matches at 7 bases. CDR1 is MDHEN and CDR2 is SYDVKM in the germline V gene. The V gene end was trimmed by 5 bases and the J gene end by 6 bases; junction bases not matched to a gene: 11. The CDR3 consists of 15 residues. DNA for the CDR3: TGTGCCAGCAGTACGGGGACCGGGGGGTCGGATACGCAGTATTTT. As protein: CASSTGTGGSDTQYF. The full variable domain, in which reference TRBV28 and TRBJ2-3 provide the parts outside the CDR3, is DVKVTQSSRYLVKRTGEKVFLECVQDMDHENMFWYRQDPGLGLRLIYFSYDVKMKEKGDIPEGYSVSREKKERFSLILESASTNQTSMYLCASSTGTGGSDTQYFGPGTRLTVL.

The V call is TRBV11-2, the J call TRBJ2-2; a possible D gene is TRBD2 (6 bases). V lost 4 bases and J 0 bases, leaving 12 bases between the germline ends. The CDR3 is 16 residues long. The germline CDR1 and CDR2 sequences are SGHAT and FQNNGV. The CDR3 reads CASSSVADPNTGELFF. The DNA for the CDR3 is TGTGCCAGCAGCTCTGTAGCGGATCCGAACACCGGGGAGCTGTTTTTT.

The rearrangement links TRBV19 to TRBJ2-4; 9 bases map to TRBD1. V lost 6 bases, J lost 1 base, and 4 bases stayed unmatched. The CDR3 runs 15 residues. Germline V gives CDR1 LNHDA, CDR2 SQIVND (reference sequence). The CDR3: CASRGQGFAKNIQYF. Here the CDR3 DNA reads TGTGCCAGTAGGGGACAGGGTTTTGCCAAAAACATTCAGTACTTC.

The chain employs TRBV2 and TRBJ2-5, with D tentatively TRBD1 (6 bases). This CDR3 spans 15 amino acids. V dropped 6 bases and J dropped 0 bases, with 14 bases sitting between them. Germline CDR1 is SNHLY and CDR2 is FYNNEI. Here the CDR3 reads CASRDRTTYQETQYF. CDR3 DNA: TGTGCCAGCAGAGACAGGACCACGTACCAAGAGACCCAGTACTTC.

The chain combines TRBV6-5 with TRBJ2-3, with TRBD2 as a possible D gene (5 bases). Germline assignment: CDR1 MNHEY and CDR2 SVGAGI. Trimming stripped 0 bases from V and 6 bases from J, with 13 bases between. The CDR3 consists of 15 residues. CDR3 coding DNA: TGTGCCAGCAGTTACTCGAGCGGCCTGGGTGATACGCAGTATTTT. Translation: CASSYSSGLGDTQYF.

The V and J genes are TRBV27 and TRBJ2-3, with TRBD1 matching 10 bases. J lost 0 bases, V lost 5 bases, and 2 bases had no gene match. Germline V CDR1 and CDR2: MNHEY, SMNVEV (reference sequence). The CDR3 is 15 residues long. The CDR3 is CASSGTGASTDTQYF. The CDR3 DNA reads TGTGCCAGCAGTGGGACAGGGGCTAGCACAGATACGCAGTATTTT.

The chain has TRBV11-2 and TRBJ1-2, with TRBD1 as a possible D gene (6 bases). V was shortened by 3 bases and J by 5 bases, with 19 bases between the two germline ends. The CDR3 sequence is 16 residues long. The germline CDR1 and CDR2 sequences are SGHAT and FQNNGV. The CDR3 DNA reads as TGTGCCAGCAGCTTCGAGCCCGGGCAGAGGGGGTATGGCTACACCTTC. Protein: CASSFEPGQRGYGYTF.

In the case of this clone: At one of its ends the junction is not consistent with the germline gene, which may arise from a read error. The chain couples TRBV14 to TRBJ1-5; no clear D. CDR1 and CDR2 (germline): SGHDN, FVKESK. The CDR3 sequence is 12 residues long. The CDR3 region is CASSRGGQLQHF. CDR3 DNA: TGTGCCAGCAGCCGTGGCGGGCAGCTCCAGCATTTT. Using reference TRBV14 and TRBJ1-5 for the parts outside the CDR3, the full variable domain is EAGVTQFPSHSVIEKGQTVTLRCDPISGHDNLYWYRRVMGKEIKFLLHFVKESKQDESGMPNNRFLAERTGGTYSTLKVQPAELEDSGVYFCASSRGGQLQHFGDGTRLSIL.

The V gene is TRBV5-1, the J gene TRBJ2-4, with D possibly matching TRBD1 (5 bases). The germline V gene encodes CDR1 SGHRS and CDR2 YFSETQ. The V end lost 5 bases, the J end lost 4 bases, and 16 bases lay between the germline ends. This CDR3 has 15 amino acids. The CDR3 is CASSLQDTTKNIQYF. The CDR3 DNA reads as TGCGCCAGCAGTTTACAGGATACGACAAAAAACATTCAGTACTTC.

The chain joins TRBV5-4 to TRBJ2-5; 9 bases are a match to TRBD1. The J call may be incorrect, as the DNA end agrees better with TRBJ2-7. Germline V gives CDR1 SGHNT, CDR2 YYREEE (reference sequence). CDR3 size: 15 residues. The CDR3 reads CASSLPGTGLREQYF. The CDR3 region has the DNA TGTGCCAGCTCTCTTCCCGGGACAGGGCTTCGCGAGCAGTACTTC.

CDR3 nucleotides: TGCAGCGTTGGCAGGGCCGGGGAAAAACTGTTTTTT. Translated: CSVGRAGEKLFF. J is TRBJ1-4 and V is TRBV29-1, with D possibly matching TRBD1 (5 bases). Germline V gene data show CDR1 as SQVTM and CDR2 as ANQGSEA. This CDR3 spans 12 amino acids. Trimming pared 4 bases from V and 8 bases from J, leaving 11 bases between.